A single sample is the source of the 27 T cell receptor beta chains below, sequenced in a study of technical replicates of blood from a few donors. TCRdb's copy holds only in-frame clones and misses some; the assay was immunoSEQ multiplex PCR. The sample carries some 80,000 clones, 91% recorded once. Sequencing was done on a sample of T cells isolated from PBMCs. The receptors here all came from a human donor in good health.

J is TRBJ2-1 and V is TRBV13; D might be TRBD1 (5 bases). V was cut by 0 bases and J by 9 bases, with 12 bases left in between. This CDR3 contains 14 residues. Germline V gives CDR1 PRHDT, CDR2 FYEKMQ (reference sequence). CDR3 loop: CASSLGKSGREQFF. Written as DNA, the CDR3 is TGTGCCAGCAGCTTAGGCAAATCAGGGCGTGAGCAGTTCTTC.

The V gene is TRBV19, the J gene TRBJ1-4; D might be TRBD1 (5 bases). The CDR3 is made up of 12 amino acids. V lost 5 bases to trimming and J lost 6 bases, with 7 bases between them. The germline V gene has CDR1 LNHDA and CDR2 SQIVND (reference sequence). CDR3 nucleotide sequence: TGTGCCAGTAGTCCGGGGGATGAAAAACTGTTTTTT. It specifies CASSPGDEKLFF. The full variable domain, in which reference TRBV19 and TRBJ1-4 provide the parts outside the CDR3, is DGGITQSPKYLFRKEGQNVTLSCEQNLNHDAMYWYRQDPGQGLRLIYYSQIVNDFQKGDIAEGYSVSREKKESFPLTVTSAQKNPTAFYLCASSPGDEKLFFGSGTQLSVL.

This clone has more than one count but fewer than ten. The gene calls are TRBV7-2 and TRBJ1-1; TRBD1 matches 7 bases. Germline CDR1 is SGHTA and CDR2 is FQGNSA. The CDR3 length is 13 residues. The J segment lost 1 base and the V segment lost 4 bases, leaving 0 bases of the junction unmatched. The CDR3, as DNA: TGTGCCAGCAGCTGGACAGGGAACACTGAAGCTTTCTTT. Translation: CASSWTGNTEAFF.

The chain is built from TRBV5-5 and TRBJ1-3; TRBD1 aligns across 9 bases. The CDR3 covers 15 residues. Germline loops: CDR1 SGHKS, CDR2 YYEKEE (reference sequence). After removal of 2 bases from V and 1 base from J, the junction contained 1 base not matched to a gene. The DNA of the CDR3 is TGTGCCAGCAGCTTTGGGACAGGGTCTGGAAACACCATATATTTT. Amino acid sequence: CASSFGTGSGNTIYF.

The rearrangement links TRBV6-1 to TRBJ1-1; D gene unclear. The CDR3 has 14 amino acids. With 1 base removed from V and 6 bases from J, the gap between germline ends came to 12 bases. Germline V gives CDR1 MNHNS, CDR2 SASEGT. In nucleotides, the CDR3 is TGTGCCAGCAGTGAAGAGAGACAACCAGCTGAAGCTTTCTTT. Protein sequence: CASSEERQPAEAFF.

V gene TRBV28 combines with J gene TRBJ2-6, with no clear D. Trimming took 1 base from V and 1 from J, leaving 5 bases between them. This CDR3 is built from 15 residues. Germline-derived CDR1 and CDR2 are MDHEN and SYDVKM. The DNA of the CDR3 is TGTGCCAGCAGTTTATCTCTATCTGGGGCCAACGTCCTGACTTTC. Its translation is CASSLSLSGANVLTF.

The genes are TRBV30 and TRBJ2-1, with D uncertain. The CDR3 has 11 amino acids. Germline CDR1 GTSNPN, CDR2 SVGIG (reference sequence). The V gene lost 1 base and the J gene lost 6 bases, with 4 bases spanning the gap. CDR3 amino acids: CAWSGGNEQFF. CDR3 sequence (DNA): TGTGCCTGGAGTGGAGGCAATGAGCAGTTCTTC.

The CDR3 here is CATSRDNGGEQYF. The CDR3 nucleotides read TGTGCCACCAGCAGAGATAATGGGGGGGAGCAGTACTTC. J is TRBJ2-7 and V is TRBV15; D may be TRBD2 (6 bases). Deletions cut 0 bases from V and 7 bases from J, with 10 bases between. The germline V gene has CDR1 LNHNV and CDR2 YYDKDF (reference sequence). The length of the CDR3 is 13 residues.

The CDR3 here is CASSSYHQGVRTPEAFF. The DNA of the CDR3 is TGTGCCAGCAGCTCGTACCACCAAGGGGTGCGAACCCCTGAAGCTTTCTTT. The V gene is TRBV7-9, the J gene TRBJ1-1, with D maybe TRBD1 (5 bases). This CDR3 has 17 residues. Germline assignment: CDR1 SEHNR and CDR2 FQNEAQ (reference sequence). The V end was cut by 4 bases, the J end by 6 bases, with 24 bases between.

This rearrangement joins TRBV7-9 to TRBJ1-2; D is possibly TRBD1 (6 bases). Germline V lookup: CDR1 SEHNR, CDR2 FQNEAQ (reference sequence). V was shortened by 0 bases and J by 3 bases, with 11 bases between the two germline ends. The CDR3 totals 15 residues. The CDR3 sequence: CASSLAAQGDYGYTF. In DNA form, the CDR3 reads TGTGCCAGCAGCTTAGCCGCACAGGGAGACTATGGCTACACCTTC.

The chain carries TRBV9 and TRBJ2-7; weak D call: TRBD2 (6 bases). This CDR3 contains 14 residues. In germline, CDR1 is SGDLS, CDR2 YYNGEE. V lost 1 base and J 5 bases, leaving 13 bases between the germline ends. The CDR3 is CASSVWGDRNEQYF. CDR3 bases: TGTGCCAGCAGCGTATGGGGGGATCGCAACGAGCAGTACTTC.

The chain links TRBV5-1 to TRBJ2-1, with D hard to call. The CDR3 totals 12 residues. Germline V CDR1 and CDR2: SGHRS, YFSETQ. The V end was cut by 2 bases, the J end by 5 bases, with 5 bases between. CDR3 amino acids: CASSFGHNEQFF. The CDR3 coding sequence is TGCGCCAGCAGCTTCGGTCACAATGAGCAGTTCTTC.

This clone was detected only once. The genes are TRBV25-1 and TRBJ2-1, with 12 bases fitting TRBD2. This CDR3 region has 14 residues. Trimming removed 8 bases from V and 9 bases from J; junction bases left unmatched: 8. The germline gives CDR1 MGHDK, CDR2 SYGVNS. The CDR3 coding sequence is TGTGCCAGCGGGTCTAGCGGGAGGGCAGGTGAGCAGTTCTTC. Encoded protein: CASGSSGRAGEQFF. Full variable domain (outside the CDR3, taken from reference TRBV25-1 and TRBJ2-1): EADIYQTPRYLVIGTGKKITLECSQTMGHDKMYWYQQDPGMELHLIHYSYGVNSTEKGDLSSESTVSRIRTEHFPLTLESARPSHTSQYLCASGSSGRAGEQFFGPGTRLTVL.

CDR3 region: CSVTGTGNSEQYF. Here the CDR3 DNA reads TGCAGCGTTACCGGGACAGGGAATTCAGAGCAGTACTTC. This chain uses TRBV29-1 with TRBJ2-7; 9 nucleotides agree with TRBD1. CDR1 is SQVTM and CDR2 is ANQGSEA in the germline V gene. The trim removed 5 bases at V and 7 bases at J, leaving 9 bases unmatched. The CDR3 has 13 residues.

This chain joins TRBV5-8 and TRBJ1-1; D call uncertain. Germline V gene sequence: CDR1 SGHTS, CDR2 YDEGEE. The V and J ends lost 0 bases and 8 bases respectively, with 8 bases between them. This CDR3 contains 12 residues. The CDR3 DNA reads as TGTGCCAGCAGCTTGGTTCTCGGGGAAGCTTTCTTT. It codes for CASSLVLGEAFF.

J is TRBJ2-3 and V is TRBV7-2, with a possible D match to TRBD2 (5 bases). Trimming removed 1 base at V and 5 bases at J, with 16 bases between. Per germline, CDR1 SGHTA and CDR2 FQGNSA. This CDR3 is 16 amino acids long. CDR3 protein: CASSLVIMGAGDTQYF. DNA of the CDR3: TGTGCCAGCAGCTTAGTAATTATGGGAGCTGGAGATACGCAGTATTTT.

This chain joins TRBV2 and TRBJ1-2; possible D gene TRBD1, 6 bases. Germline V gene sequence: CDR1 SNHLY, CDR2 FYNNEI. The CDR3 spans 14 residues. Trimming removed 3 bases from V and 5 bases from J, with 13 bases in between. The CDR3 nucleotides are TGTGCCAGCAGTGATGGGGGCGTAATTTATGGCTACACCTTC. Protein sequence: CASSDGGVIYGYTF.

This chain links TRBV28 with TRBJ1-5, with D perhaps TRBD1 (6 bases). Trimming took 4 bases from V and 6 from J, leaving 13 bases between them. CDR1 MDHEN and CDR2 SYDVKM come from the germline V gene. The length of the CDR3 is 14 residues. The CDR3 region has the DNA TGTGCCAGCAGTTGGTGGGGGCACGGTCAGCCCCAGCATTTT. Amino acid sequence: CASSWWGHGQPQHF.

This rearrangement joins TRBV19 to TRBJ2-7; D perhaps matches TRBD2 (5 bases). From germline, CDR1 is LNHDA and CDR2 SQIVND (reference sequence). CDR3 length: 16 residues. Trimming removed 3 bases at V and 2 bases at J, with 17 bases between. Written as DNA, the CDR3 is TGTGCCAGTAGTATTGCCCGGGGATTGAATACCTACGAGCAGTACTTC. It translates to CASSIARGLNTYEQYF.

This chain connects TRBV9 to TRBJ1-5; D gene ambiguous. Germline V gene data show CDR1 as SGDLS and CDR2 as YYNGEE. The CDR3 totals 13 residues. Deletions cut 4 bases from V and 7 bases from J, with 12 bases between. CDR3 protein: CASSPSGRQPQHF. CDR3 coding DNA: TGTGCCAGCAGCCCTAGCGGGCGGCAGCCCCAGCATTTT.

This chain links TRBV19 with TRBJ2-2, with D tentatively TRBD1 (6 bases). V lost 3 bases and J lost 3, with 20 bases in between. The CDR3 is made up of 18 amino acids. From germline, CDR1 is LNHDA and CDR2 SQIVND (reference sequence). In DNA form, the CDR3 reads TGTGCCAGTAGTATGGAGCGGCGGCAGGGGTATTACACCGGGGAGCTGTTTTTT. Its protein is CASSMERRQGYYTGELFF. The variable domain in full, completed from reference TRBV19 and TRBJ2-2, reads DGGITQSPKYLFRKEGQNVTLSCEQNLNHDAMYWYRQDPGQGLRLIYYSQIVNDFQKGDIAEGYSVSREKKESFPLTVTSAQKNPTAFYLCASSMERRQGYYTGELFFGEGSRLTVL.

This clone has only one observation. V gene TRBV27 combines with J gene TRBJ2-7; possible D gene TRBD1, 5 bases. The CDR3 runs to 16 residues. Per the germline V gene, CDR1 is MNHEY and CDR2 is SMNVEV (reference sequence). Between the trimmed V and J ends, which lost 2 bases and 6 bases, there was a span of 20 bases. CDR3 loop: CASSLASPGILGEQYF. CDR3 coding DNA: TGTGCCAGCAGTTTAGCTTCCCCAGGGATTTTAGGCGAGCAGTACTTC.

The chain links TRBV6-5 to TRBJ2-1, with TRBD2 matching 8 bases. The V gene end was trimmed by 7 bases and the J gene end by 5 bases; junction bases not matched to a gene: 10. The germline gives CDR1 MNHEY, CDR2 SVGAGI. The CDR3 runs 15 residues. The CDR3 region is CASTTGLAGNNEQFF. In nucleotides, the CDR3 is TGTGCCAGCACCACAGGGCTAGCGGGTAACAATGAGCAGTTCTTC.

The V gene is TRBV28, the J gene TRBJ2-7; D possibly corresponds to TRBD1 (6 bases). Trimming removed 3 bases at V and 3 bases at J, with 12 bases between. Germline assignment: CDR1 MDHEN and CDR2 SYDVKM. The CDR3 spans 14 residues. Here the CDR3 reads CASSLTGPSYEQYF. In nucleotides, the CDR3 is TGTGCCAGCAGTTTGACAGGACCTAGCTACGAGCAGTACTTC.

As to this clone: The sample has other DNA sequences that encode this CDR3 too. The chain couples TRBV19 to TRBJ2-2; D is uncertain. Trimming left V 6 bases short and J 8 bases short, with 7 bases between. The CDR3 length is 11 residues. The germline V gene has CDR1 LNHDA and CDR2 SQIVND (reference sequence). CDR3 nucleotides: TGTGCCAGTAGCCTCAGGGGGGAGCTGTTTTTT. Its translation: CASSLRGELFF.

The chain employs TRBV28 and TRBJ2-1; TRBD1 is a possible D gene (6 bases). This CDR3 is 15 amino acids long. Trimming stripped 2 bases from V and 5 bases from J, with 13 bases between. CDR1 and CDR2 from the germline V gene are MDHEN and SYDVKM. CDR3 DNA: TGTGCCAGCAGTTTACCGCCCGGGACACACAATGAGCAGTTCTTC. As protein: CASSLPPGTHNEQFF.

This clone was counted a single time. The J gene is TRBJ2-3, the V gene TRBV5-1, with 7 bases aligning to TRBD2. J was trimmed by 4 bases and V by 1 base; bases with no gene match: 6. Germline V gives CDR1 SGHRS, CDR2 YFSETQ. The CDR3 runs 15 residues. The chain's CDR3 is CASSLISSGSDTQYF. The DNA of the CDR3 is TGCGCCAGCAGCTTGATCTCTAGCGGCTCAGATACGCAGTATTTT.